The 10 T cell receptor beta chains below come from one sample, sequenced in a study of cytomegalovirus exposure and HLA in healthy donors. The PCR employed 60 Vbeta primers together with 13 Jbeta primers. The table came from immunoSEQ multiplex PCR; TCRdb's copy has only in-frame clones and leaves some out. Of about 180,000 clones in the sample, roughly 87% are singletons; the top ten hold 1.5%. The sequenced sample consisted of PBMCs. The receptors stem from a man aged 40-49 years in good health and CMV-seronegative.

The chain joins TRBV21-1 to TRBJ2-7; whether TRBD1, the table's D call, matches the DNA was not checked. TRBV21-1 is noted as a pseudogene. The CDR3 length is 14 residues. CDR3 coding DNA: TGTGCCAGCAGCAAAGCTGGGGGCCACTACGAGCAGTACTTC. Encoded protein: CASSKAGGHYEQYF.

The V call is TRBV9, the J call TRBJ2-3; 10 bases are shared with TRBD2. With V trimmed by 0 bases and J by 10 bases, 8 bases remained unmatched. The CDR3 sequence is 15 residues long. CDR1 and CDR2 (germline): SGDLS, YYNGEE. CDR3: CASSVVGLAGAPQYF. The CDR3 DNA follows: TGTGCCAGCAGCGTAGTTGGTCTAGCGGGGGCCCCGCAGTATTTT.

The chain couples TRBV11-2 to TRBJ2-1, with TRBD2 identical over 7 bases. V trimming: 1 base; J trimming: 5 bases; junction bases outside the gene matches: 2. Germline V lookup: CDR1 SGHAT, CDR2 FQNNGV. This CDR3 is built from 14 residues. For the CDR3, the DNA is TGTGCCAGCAGCTTAGGGCGGGGGAACAATGAGCAGTTCTTC. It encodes CASSLGRGNNEQFF.

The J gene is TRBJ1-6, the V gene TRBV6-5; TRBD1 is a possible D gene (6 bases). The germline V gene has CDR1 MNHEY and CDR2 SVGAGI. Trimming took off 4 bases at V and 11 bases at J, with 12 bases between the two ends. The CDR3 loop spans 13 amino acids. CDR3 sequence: CASSFNRETPLHF. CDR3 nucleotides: TGTGCCAGCAGTTTTAACAGGGAAACACCCCTCCACTTT.

The CDR3 here is CASSRTPQPYEQYF. CDR3 DNA sequence: TGTGCCAGCAGCCGGACTCCCCAACCCTACGAGCAGTACTTC. The chain joins TRBV9 to TRBJ2-7; D perhaps matches TRBD2 (5 bases). This CDR3 region has 14 residues. Trimming took off 4 bases at V and 2 bases at J, with 13 bases between the two ends. Germline CDR1 SGDLS, CDR2 YYNGEE. Full variable domain (outside the CDR3, taken from reference TRBV9 and TRBJ2-7): DSGVTQTPKHLITATGQRVTLRCSPRSGDLSVYWYQQSLDQGLQFLIQYYNGEERAKGNILERFSAQQFPDLHSELNLSSLELGDSALYFCASSRTPQPYEQYFGPGTRLTVT.

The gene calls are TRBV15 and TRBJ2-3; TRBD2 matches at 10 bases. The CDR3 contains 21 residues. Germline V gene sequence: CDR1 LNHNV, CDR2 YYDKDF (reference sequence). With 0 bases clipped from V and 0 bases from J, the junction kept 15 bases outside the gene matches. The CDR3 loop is CATSRDGRGWTSGSSTDTQYF. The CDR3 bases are TGTGCCACCAGCAGAGATGGGAGGGGGTGGACTAGCGGCTCTAGCACAGATACGCAGTATTTT.

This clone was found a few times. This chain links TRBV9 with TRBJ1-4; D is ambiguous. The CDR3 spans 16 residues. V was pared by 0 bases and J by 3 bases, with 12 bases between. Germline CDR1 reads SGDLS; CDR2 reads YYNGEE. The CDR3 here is CASSVAGGPPNEKLFF. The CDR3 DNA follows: TGTGCCAGCAGCGTAGCTGGAGGTCCCCCTAATGAAAAACTGTTTTTT. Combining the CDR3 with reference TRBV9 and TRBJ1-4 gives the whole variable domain DSGVTQTPKHLITATGQRVTLRCSPRSGDLSVYWYQQSLDQGLQFLIQYYNGEERAKGNILERFSAQQFPDLHSELNLSSLELGDSALYFCASSVAGGPPNEKLFFGSGTQLSVL.

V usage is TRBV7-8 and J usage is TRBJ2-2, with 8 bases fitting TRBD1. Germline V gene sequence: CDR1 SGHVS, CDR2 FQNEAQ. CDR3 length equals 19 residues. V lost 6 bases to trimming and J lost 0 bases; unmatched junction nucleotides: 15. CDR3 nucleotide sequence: TGTGCCAGCAGACGGACAGGGTCTAGACTATTTACGAACACCGGGGAGCTGTTTTTT. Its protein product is CASRRTGSRLFTNTGELFF.

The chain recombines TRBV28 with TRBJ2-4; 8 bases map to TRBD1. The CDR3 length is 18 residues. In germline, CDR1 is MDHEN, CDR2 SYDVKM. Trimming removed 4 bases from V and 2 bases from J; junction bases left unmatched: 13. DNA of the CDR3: TGTGCCAGCAGTTCCCATATTGGACAGGGAGGCCCCAAAAACATTCAGTACTTC. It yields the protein CASSSHIGQGGPKNIQYF.

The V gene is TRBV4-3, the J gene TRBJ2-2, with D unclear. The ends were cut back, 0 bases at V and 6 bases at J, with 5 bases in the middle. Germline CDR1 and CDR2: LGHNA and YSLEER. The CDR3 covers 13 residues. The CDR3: CASSQDIAGELFF. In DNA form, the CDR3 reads TGCGCCAGCAGCCAAGATATAGCCGGGGAGCTGTTTTTT.